Below, 11 T cell receptor beta chains from the same sample are listed, as sequenced in a study of cytomegalovirus exposure and HLA in healthy donors. The PCR used 60 Vbeta and 13 Jbeta primers. The assay was immunoSEQ multiplex PCR, and TCRdb's table has in-frame clones only and misses some. The table lists about 180,000 clones, 77% of them singletons. Input material: PBMCs. The receptors derive from a woman aged 60-75 years in good health and CMV-seropositive.

The V gene is TRBV7-9, the J gene TRBJ2-7; 9 bases fit TRBD1. Germline V lookup: CDR1 SEHNR, CDR2 FQNEAQ (reference sequence). V dropped 1 base and J dropped 2; count of bases not matched to a gene: 3. The CDR3 is 15 residues long. The CDR3 DNA reads as TGTGCCAGCAGCTTAGGGACAGGGGACCCCTACGAGCAGTACTTC. Its translation is CASSLGTGDPYEQYF.

The sample holds a few counts of this clone. The rearrangement joins TRBV6-4 to TRBJ1-2; maybe TRBD1 (5 bases). CDR3 length: 13 residues. V lost 5 bases and J 4 bases, leaving 11 bases between the germline ends. CDR1 is MRHNA, CDR2 SNTAGT, per germline. CDR3 in DNA: TGTGCCAGCAGTATGCAGGGCGGCTATGGCTACACCTTC. Protein product: CASSMQGGYGYTF.

The chain has TRBV18 and TRBJ1-4; TRBD1 matches 7 bases. Germline V gene data show CDR1 as KGHSH and CDR2 as LQKENI. The CDR3 contains 15 residues. With 6 bases clipped from V and 8 bases from J, the junction kept 12 bases outside the gene matches. CDR3 amino acids: CASSDDREGWEKLFF. CDR3 nucleotide sequence: TGTGCCAGCTCGGATGACAGGGAAGGTTGGGAAAAACTGTTTTTT.

The rearrangement links TRBV5-1 to TRBJ1-1, with 7 positions matching TRBD1. CDR1 SGHRS and CDR2 YFSETQ come from the germline V gene. The junction had 3 bases not matched to a gene; V was cut back by 3 bases and J by 4 bases. This CDR3 region has 13 residues. The CDR3 DNA sequence: TGCGCCAGCAGCTGGACAGGTGTCACTGAAGCTTTCTTT. Encoded protein: CASSWTGVTEAFF. The complete variable domain, with remaining parts taken from reference TRBV5-1 and TRBJ1-1, reads KAGVTQTPRYLIKTRGQQVTLSCSPISGHRSVSWYQQTPGQGLQFLFEYFSETQRNKGNFPGRFSGRQFSNSRSEMNVSTLELGDSALYLCASSWTGVTEAFFGQGTRLTVV.

The genes are TRBV7-2 and TRBJ2-3; a weak D match, TRBD2 (5 bases). The germline V and J ends were trimmed by 4 bases and 0 bases, with 8 bases remaining between them. The CDR3 runs 14 residues. CDR1 and CDR2 from the germline V gene are SGHTA and FQGNSA. This chain's CDR3 is CASSSSGSTDTQYF. DNA of the CDR3: TGTGCCAGCAGCTCCAGCGGCAGCACAGATACGCAGTATTTT. Full variable domain (rest looked up from reference TRBV7-2 and TRBJ2-3): GAGVSQSPSNKVTEKGKDVELRCDPISGHTALYWYRQSLGQGLEFLIYFQGNSAPDKSGLPSDRFSAERTGGSVSTLTIQRTQQEDSAVYLCASSSSGSTDTQYFGPGTRLTVL.

This chain connects TRBV7-3 to TRBJ1-1, with D perhaps matching TRBD1 (6 bases). The CDR3 totals 14 residues. V was cut by 6 bases and J by 3 bases, with 14 bases left in between. Germline loops: CDR1 SGHTA, CDR2 FQGTGA. The CDR3 coding sequence is TGTGCCAGCAGGATACAGGGAGGGGACACTGAAGCTTTCTTT. Protein: CASRIQGGDTEAFF.

This clone has just one count. The J gene is TRBJ1-2, the V gene TRBV7-9; the match to TRBD1 covers 10 bases. Trimming cost V 5 bases and J 5 bases; bases outside gene matches: 14. Per the germline V gene, CDR1 is SEHNR and CDR2 is FQNEAQ (reference sequence). The length of the CDR3 is 17 residues. The CDR3 loop reads CASSLIDRGRSEYGYTF. Written as DNA, the CDR3 is TGTGCCAGCAGCCTGATAGACAGGGGGCGTTCGGAATATGGCTACACCTTC.

The chain combines TRBV9 with TRBJ1-1; maybe TRBD1 (5 bases). The CDR3 is 14 amino acids. Germline V gene lookup returns CDR1 SGDLS and CDR2 YYNGEE. V shed 4 bases and J shed 4 bases, with 14 bases lying between them. CDR3 region: CASSSREGGTEAFF. CDR3 coding DNA: TGTGCCAGCAGCTCCAGGGAGGGTGGCACTGAAGCTTTCTTT.

The genes are TRBV6-1 and TRBJ2-1; TRBD1 matches at 9 bases. The V gene end was trimmed by 10 bases and the J gene end by 8 bases; junction bases not matched to a gene: 15. Germline-derived CDR1 and CDR2 are MNHNS and SASEGT. CDR3 size: 15 residues. The chain's CDR3 is CATLAGTGSLYEQFF. The CDR3 nucleotides are TGTGCCACCCTCGCCGGGACAGGGAGTCTCTATGAGCAGTTCTTC.

The chain employs TRBV27 and TRBJ1-2; D not resolved. CDR1 and CDR2 (germline): MNHEY, SMNVEV (reference sequence). This CDR3 contains 13 residues. V was shortened by 0 bases and J by 6 bases, with 8 bases between the two germline ends. CDR3 nucleotide sequence: TGTGCCAGCAGTTTATCAACAGCAGATGGCTACACCTTC. It yields the protein CASSLSTADGYTF.

This clone appeared a few times. The genes are TRBV28 and TRBJ2-2, with TRBD1 as a possible D gene (6 bases). This CDR3 region has 14 residues. Germline V gives CDR1 MDHEN, CDR2 SYDVKM. Between the trimmed V and J ends, which lost 8 bases and 1 base, there was a span of 11 bases. The CDR3 DNA reads TGTGCCAGCCTTGACAGGAGGAACACCGGGGAGCTGTTTTTT. It specifies CASLDRRNTGELFF.